This entry lists 13 T cell receptor beta chains sequenced from one sample in a study of cytomegalovirus exposure and HLA in healthy donors. Primers for the PCR totalled 60 Vbeta and 13 Jbeta. Clones were sequenced by immunoSEQ multiplex PCR, and TCRdb holds only the in-frame ones, with some missing. The sample holds about 130,000 clones; less than 85% are singletons and the top ten take 3.5% to 5%. The sample taken for sequencing was PBMCs. These receptors came from a man between 18 and 35 years old in good health and CMV-seropositive.

The genes are TRBV9 and TRBJ1-6, with D possibly TRBD1 on 6 matching bases. The CDR3 is 15 amino acids. Germline assignment: CDR1 SGDLS and CDR2 YYNGEE. V lost 3 bases to trimming and J lost 4 bases, with 11 bases between them. The CDR3 spells CASSEDSSYNSPLHF. The CDR3 region has the DNA TGTGCCAGCAGCGAGGACAGCAGTTATAATTCACCCCTCCACTTT.

This CDR3 reads CASGPFRGQGDEKLFF. The CDR3 coding sequence is TGTGCCAGCGGTCCTTTCCGGGGACAGGGTGATGAAAAACTGTTTTTT. The chain recombines TRBV28 with TRBJ1-4; 9 nucleotides agree with TRBD1. The CDR3 length is 16 residues. CDR1 is MDHEN and CDR2 is SYDVKM in the germline V gene. V dropped 8 bases and J dropped 6; count of bases not matched to a gene: 13.

In the case of this clone: A read error may account for a junction end that differs from germline. V and J are TRBV7-7 and TRBJ2-2, with D uncertain. CDR1 is SSHAT, CDR2 FNYEAQ, per germline (reference sequence). The CDR3 is made up of 15 amino acids. The CDR3 coding sequence is TGTGCTAGCAGCTTAGCCGCCCCGGGTACCGGGGAGCTGTTTTTT. Its protein is CASSLAAPGTGELFF.

This clone was found a few times. This chain links TRBV28 with TRBJ1-5, with 8 nucleotides matching TRBD1. From germline, CDR1 is MDHEN and CDR2 SYDVKM. Trimming removed 7 bases from V and 1 base from J; junction bases left unmatched: 9. The CDR3 has 16 amino acids. CDR3 DNA: TGTGCCAGCACCCTATACCGGGACAGGAGCAATCAGCCCCAGCATTTT. Protein product: CASTLYRDRSNQPQHF.

The V call is TRBV5-1, the J call TRBJ1-3; 9 bases are a match to TRBD1. The V gene's germline CDR1 is SGHRS and CDR2 YFSETQ. This CDR3 comprises 16 residues. After removal of 4 bases from V and 3 bases from J, the junction contained 8 bases not matched to a gene. The CDR3 region has the DNA TGCGCCAGCAGCCCTCTACAGGGGGCAAATGGAAACACCATATATTTT. It codes for CASSPLQGANGNTIYF.

The chain carries TRBV28 and TRBJ2-5, with D possibly matching TRBD2 (5 bases). This CDR3 is built from 13 residues. Germline V gene lookup returns CDR1 MDHEN and CDR2 SYDVKM. CDR3 loop: CATRKRGRETQYF. The CDR3 DNA sequence: TGTGCAACTAGAAAAAGAGGGAGAGAGACCCAGTACTTC.

Turning to this clone: Other DNA variants within this sample encode the same CDR3. The chain recombines TRBV6-5 with TRBJ2-7; D is unresolved. Trimming cost V 4 bases and J 2 bases, with 6 bases left between them. The CDR3 is made up of 12 amino acids. Germline CDR1 is MNHEY and CDR2 is SVGAGI. CDR3 region: CASSSTAYEQYF. In DNA form, the CDR3 reads TGTGCCAGCAGTTCAACTGCCTACGAGCAGTACTTC.

V usage is TRBV5-1 and J usage is TRBJ2-7, with 10 bases matching TRBD1. Germline CDR1 and CDR2: SGHRS and YFSETQ. With V trimmed by 7 bases and J by 6 bases, 13 bases remained unmatched. The CDR3 sequence is 15 residues long. The DNA for the CDR3 is TGCGCCAGCCAACGATTACTCGGGACAGGGGCCGAGCAGTACTTC. It specifies CASQRLLGTGAEQYF. Variable domain in full (rest from reference TRBV5-1 and TRBJ2-7): KAGVTQTPRYLIKTRGQQVTLSCSPISGHRSVSWYQQTPGQGLQFLFEYFSETQRNKGNFPGRFSGRQFSNSRSEMNVSTLELGDSALYLCASQRLLGTGAEQYFGPGTRLTVT.

The sample holds one count of this clone. The chain combines TRBV6-5 with TRBJ2-7; D is possibly TRBD1 (6 bases). V was clipped by 6 bases and J by 3 bases, with 18 bases between them. The germline V gene has CDR1 MNHEY and CDR2 SVGAGI. The CDR3 totals 15 residues. CDR3 protein: CASRDQGSPDYEQYF. In DNA, the CDR3 is TGTGCCAGCAGGGATCAGGGGTCACCAGACTACGAGCAGTACTTC.

Only one count was recorded for this clone. The rearrangement uses TRBV6-6 and TRBJ1-4; 7 bases align to TRBD1. CDR1 is MNHNY and CDR2 is SVGAGI in the germline V gene (reference sequence). CDR3 size: 16 residues. V lost 2 bases, J lost 0 bases, and 3 bases stayed unmatched. The DNA of the CDR3 is TGTGCCAGCAGTTACCTCCAGGGGGCAACTAATGAAAAACTGTTTTTT. Amino acids: CASSYLQGATNEKLFF.

This CDR3 reads CASSLAGGDYGYTF. CDR3 nucleotides: TGTGCCAGCAGTTTGGCTGGGGGGGACTATGGCTACACCTTC. V gene TRBV6-5 combines with J gene TRBJ1-2; TRBD1 might be the D (5 bases). Trimming pared 4 bases from V and 3 bases from J, leaving 12 bases between. Germline CDR1 is MNHEY and CDR2 is SVGAGI. The CDR3 length is 14 residues.

This chain links TRBV28 with TRBJ1-2; perhaps TRBD1 as D (5 bases). CDR3 size: 15 residues. Trimming pared 5 bases from V and 4 bases from J, leaving 17 bases between. Per the germline V gene, CDR1 is MDHEN and CDR2 is SYDVKM. The CDR3 bases are TGTGCCAGCAGTAGAAATCCAGGGCCCATCTATGGCTACACCTTC. Amino acid sequence: CASSRNPGPIYGYTF.

This clone was counted only a few times. This chain links TRBV28 with TRBJ1-5, with D tentatively TRBD1 (5 bases). Germline V lookup: CDR1 MDHEN, CDR2 SYDVKM. This CDR3 contains 15 residues. Trimming stripped 7 bases from V and 6 bases from J, with 19 bases between. The DNA of the CDR3 is TGTGCCAGCAACCCAGCGGGGGAGGGGAGTCAGCCCCAGCATTTT. This codes for CASNPAGEGSQPQHF.